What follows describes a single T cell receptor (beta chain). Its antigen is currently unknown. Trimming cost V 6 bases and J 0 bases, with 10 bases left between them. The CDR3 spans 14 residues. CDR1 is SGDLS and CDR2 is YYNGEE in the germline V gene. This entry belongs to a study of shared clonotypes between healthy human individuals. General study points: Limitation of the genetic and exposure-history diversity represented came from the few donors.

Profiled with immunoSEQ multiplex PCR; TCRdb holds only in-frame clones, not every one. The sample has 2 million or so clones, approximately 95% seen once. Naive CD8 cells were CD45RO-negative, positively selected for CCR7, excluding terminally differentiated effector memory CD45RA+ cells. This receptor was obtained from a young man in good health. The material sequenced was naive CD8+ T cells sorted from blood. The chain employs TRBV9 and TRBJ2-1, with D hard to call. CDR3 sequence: CASTGADSYNEQFF. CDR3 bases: TGTGCCAGCACCGGAGCTGACTCCTACAATGAGCAGTTCTTC.